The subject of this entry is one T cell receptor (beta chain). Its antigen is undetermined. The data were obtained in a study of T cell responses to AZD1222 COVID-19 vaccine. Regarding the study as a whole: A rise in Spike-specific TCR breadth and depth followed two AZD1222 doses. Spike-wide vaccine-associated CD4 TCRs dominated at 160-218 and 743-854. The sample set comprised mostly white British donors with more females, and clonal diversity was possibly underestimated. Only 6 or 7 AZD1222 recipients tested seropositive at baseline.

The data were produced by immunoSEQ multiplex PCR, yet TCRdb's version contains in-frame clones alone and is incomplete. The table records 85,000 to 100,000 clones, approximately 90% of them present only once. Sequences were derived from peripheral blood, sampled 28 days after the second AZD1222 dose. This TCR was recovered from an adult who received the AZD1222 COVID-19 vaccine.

CDR3 sequence: CATSGSGSRNEQFF. The CDR3 DNA reads TGTGCCACCAGTGGGAGCGGGAGTAGAAATGAGCAGTTCTTC. This sequence joins TRBV24-1 and TRBJ2-1; 8 nucleotides line up with TRBD2. Germline CDR1 is KGHDR and CDR2 is SFDVKD. V shed 5 bases, J shed 7 bases, and the junction held 6 bases outside the gene matches. This CDR3 contains 14 residues.